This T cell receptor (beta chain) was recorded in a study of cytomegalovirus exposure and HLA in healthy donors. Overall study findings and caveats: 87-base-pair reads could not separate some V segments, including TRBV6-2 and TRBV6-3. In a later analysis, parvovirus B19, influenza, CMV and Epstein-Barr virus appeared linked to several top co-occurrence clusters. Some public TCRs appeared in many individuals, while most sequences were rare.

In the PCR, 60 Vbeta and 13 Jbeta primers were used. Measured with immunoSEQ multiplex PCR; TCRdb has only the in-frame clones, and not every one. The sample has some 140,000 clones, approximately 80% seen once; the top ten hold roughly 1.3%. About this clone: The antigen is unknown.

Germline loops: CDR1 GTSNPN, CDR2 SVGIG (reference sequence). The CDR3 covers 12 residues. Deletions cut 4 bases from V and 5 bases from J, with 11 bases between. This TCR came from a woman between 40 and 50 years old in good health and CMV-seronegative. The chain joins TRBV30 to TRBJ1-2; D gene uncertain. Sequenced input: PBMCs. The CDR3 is CAWIRSEYGYTF. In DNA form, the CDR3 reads TGTGCCTGGATTCGATCGGAGTATGGCTACACCTTC.